A single sample gave rise to the 5 T cell receptor beta chains below, sequenced in a study of OX40 agonist ivuxolimab in advanced cancers. Profiling relied on immunoSEQ multiplex PCR, and the TCRdb table lists in-frame clones only, not all of them. This repertoire shows 55,000 to 80,000 clones, 84% found once; its top ten account for about 9.1%. The sample was CD4+ or CD8+ T cells sorted from blood, taken in a trial of the OX40 agonist ivuxolimab. The receptors derive from an adult with an advanced solid tumor such as melanoma, head and neck, liver or kidney cancer.

The chain links TRBV19 to TRBJ2-7; TRBD1 agrees at 8 bases. Trimming cost V 4 bases and J 3 bases; bases outside gene matches: 14. Germline CDR1 is LNHDA and CDR2 is SQIVND (reference sequence). The CDR3 is 17 residues long. In DNA, the CDR3 is TGTGCCAGTAGTAGCGACCCTCCCGGGACAGGAAACTACGAGCAGTACTTC. Its translation is CASSSDPPGTGNYEQYF.

The gene calls are TRBV5-8 and TRBJ2-2; 8 bases align to TRBD1. This CDR3 region has 16 residues. The germline CDR1 and CDR2 sequences are SGHTS and YDEGEE. Unmatched junction bases numbered 7, after V lost 4 bases and J lost 2 bases. CDR3 in amino acids: CASSEYRGVNTGELFF. The CDR3 DNA is TGTGCCAGCAGCGAATACAGGGGGGTAAACACCGGGGAGCTGTTTTTT.

This chain uses TRBV7-2 with TRBJ2-7; D remains ambiguous. This CDR3 region has 13 residues. Germline V gives CDR1 SGHTA, CDR2 FQGNSA. V lost 7 bases to trimming and J lost 1 base, with 11 bases between them. CDR3 protein: CASTWTASYEQYF. CDR3 nucleotides: TGTGCCAGCACCTGGACCGCTTCCTACGAGCAGTACTTC.

The chain uses TRBV5-4 and TRBJ1-1, with 11 bases lining up with TRBD1. The trim removed 4 bases at V and 5 bases at J, leaving 4 bases unmatched. Germline lookup yields CDR1 SGHNT and CDR2 YYREEE (reference sequence). The CDR3 runs 14 residues. The CDR3: CASSPDRGLTEAFF. The DNA of the CDR3 is TGTGCCAGCAGCCCGGACAGGGGGCTTACTGAAGCTTTCTTT.

This clone occurred once. J is TRBJ2-7 and V is TRBV18; 7 nucleotides align to TRBD1. Germline lookup yields CDR1 KGHSH and CDR2 LQKENI. Losses at the gene ends were 6 bases for V and 3 bases for J; bases not matched to a gene: 11. This CDR3 comprises 15 residues. CDR3 region: CASSRDRPSYYEQYF. Here the CDR3 DNA reads TGTGCCAGCTCCCGGGACAGACCTTCCTACTACGAGCAGTACTTC.